Sequencing of this T cell receptor (beta chain) was carried out in a study of OX40 agonist ivuxolimab in advanced cancers. The method was immunoSEQ multiplex PCR; TCRdb's version includes in-frame clones alone and lacks a portion of them. This table holds fewer than 65,000 clones, 82% found once. As to this clone: The antigen remains unidentified.

The CDR3 is made up of 14 amino acids. V lost 5 bases and J lost 7, with 18 bases in between. The germline CDR1 and CDR2 sequences are MDHEN and SYDVKM. Points from the study as a whole: In general, CD8+ T cells held more expanded clones than CD4+ did, on average. With doses of 0.1 to 3.0 mg/kg, CD4+ and CD8+ blood T cells had undergone clonal expansion by week 6.

The sample here was CD4+ or CD8+ T cells sorted from blood, taken in a trial of the OX40 agonist ivuxolimab. This rearrangement joins TRBV28 to TRBJ2-7; weak D call: TRBD2 (6 bases). The sequence derives from an adult with an advanced solid tumor such as melanoma, head and neck, liver or kidney cancer. The CDR3 is CASSGTPSGREQYF. Here the CDR3 DNA reads TGTGCCAGCAGTGGGACCCCGTCTGGGAGGGAGCAGTACTTC.